The present entry profiles one T cell receptor beta chain with its context. Original analysis: The assay estimated nucleated cells by amplifying reference gene primers. Measured with immunoSEQ multiplex PCR; TCRdb has only the in-frame clones, and not every one. The V and J calls and clone size come from that table; D and trimming were worked out from the DNA. The profile shows roughly 250,000 clones, approximately 83% of them singletons. The sample is drawn from a study of blood T cell repertoires in COVID-19. Looking at the study overall: Researchers got acute and convalescent COVID-19 samples from the United States, Italy and Spain. PBMCs, B-cell-depleted T cells, or T cells were the source of the cDNA or gDNA that made up the material.

Germline V gene lookup returns CDR1 SGHNT and CDR2 YYREEE (reference sequence). Trimming cost V 4 bases and J 4 bases; bases outside gene matches: 6. This CDR3 comprises 15 residues. Cohorts were based on clinical histories the participants reported. This sequence joins TRBV5-4 and TRBJ2-3; TRBD2 aligns across 10 bases. The source of this sequence is a woman aged 40 to 50 with acute COVID-19. Sequenced input: PBMCs or T cells enriched from blood (not recorded which). The CDR3 DNA reads as TGTGCCAGCAGCCGAGATACTAGCGGGGCAGATACGCAGTATTTT. Amino acids: CASSRDTSGADTQYF.